The rows below give T cell receptor beta chains drawn from one sample of a study of long-term antiretroviral therapy in people with HIV. The assay was immunoSEQ multiplex PCR, and TCRdb's table has in-frame clones only and misses some. Altogether about 17,000 clones are present, 85% to 95% being singletons, with the ten largest covering over 1.1%. Sequenced here: unsorted PBMCs, sampled 10.4 years after starting antiretroviral therapy. These receptors all stem from a man between 25 and 39 years old with HIV. The CDR3 runs from the conserved cysteine through the conserved F or W. The order of the fields is clone size, J gene, V gene, D gene, CDR3 DNA, CDR3 protein. The D gene is left open where the match is weak. The size entry is marked missing in some rows and otherwise reads once, few, many or a size class.

- | TRBJ1-6 | TRBV10-2 | - | TGCGCCAGCAATTGGGGGCAAAATTCACCCCTCCACTTT | CASNWGQNSPLHF
- | TRBJ2-1 | TRBV7-9 | TRBD2 | TGTGCCAGCAGCTTAGCCGGGACTAGCGGAAGCAATGAGCAGTTCTTC | CASSLAGTSGSNEQFF
- | TRBJ2-3 | TRBV20-1 | - | TGCAGTGCTAGTGGTCCTGATACGCAGTATTTT | CSASGPDTQYF
- | TRBJ2-2 | TRBV27 | - | TGTGCCAGCAGGGTTCACGGGACCCCCTTCGGGGAGCTGTTTTTT | CASRVHGTPFGELFF
- | TRBJ2-3 | TRBV7-3 | TRBD2 | TGTGCCAGCAGCTTAGAAGCGGGGGGGCGAGGGGATACGCAGTATTTT | CASSLEAGGRGDTQYF
few | TRBJ1-1 | TRBV6-5 | - | TGTGCCAGCAGTCCGAGACCCGATCGTTACACTGAAGCTTTCTTT | CASSPRPDRYTEAFF
- | TRBJ2-5 | TRBV6-1 | TRBD1 | TGTGCCAGCCGACAGGGAGCCCAAGAGACCCAGTACTTC | CASRQGAQETQYF
- | TRBJ2-1 | TRBV2 | TRBD1 | TGTGCCAGCAGTGGAAGCCCTGTAGGGGGCGCTCGGTCCCACAATGAGCAGTTCTTC | CASSGSPVGGARSHNEQFF
- | TRBJ2-4 | TRBV5-1 | TRBD2 | TGCGCCAGCAGCTGGACTGGCGGGGGGATGGAAAACATTCAGTACTTC | CASSWTGGGMENIQYF
- | TRBJ1-2 | TRBV28 | TRBD1 | TGTGCCACCTTCCGGGACAGGGGAAACTATGGCTACACCTTC | CATFRDRGNYGYTF
- | TRBJ2-7 | TRBV7-9 | - | TGTGCCAGCTCCACCGGGATAAACTCCTACGAGCAGTACTTC | CASSTGINSYEQYF
- | TRBJ1-1 | TRBV5-1 | - | TGCGCCAGCAGCTTGGACAGGTTGAGGGCTGAAGCTTTCTTT | CASSLDRLRAEAFF
- | TRBJ2-3 | TRBV28 | - | TGTGCCAGCAGTGATACTAGGAGGAAGTATTTT | CASSDTRRKYF
- | TRBJ1-5 | TRBV19 | TRBD1 | TGTGCCAGTAGTAGGGACAGGGAAGGTCAGCCCCAGCATTTT | CASSRDREGQPQHF
- | TRBJ1-2 | TRBV11-1 | - | TGTGCCAGCAGCCAAGAGGGGTTAGGCTACACCTTC | CASSQEGLGYTF
once | TRBJ1-1 | TRBV19 | - | TGTGCCAGTAGTCCCAGGGGCAGGGGCTCCCCTGAAGCTTTCTTT | CASSPRGRGSPEAFF
- | TRBJ2-5 | TRBV5-4 | TRBD1 | TGTGCCAGCAGCTCGAAGACAGGGATCGTAGAGACCCAGTACTTC | CASSSKTGIVETQYF
- | TRBJ1-2 | TRBV5-1 | TRBD1 | TGCGCCAGCAGCTTAGGACAGGGGATAGGCTACACCTTC | CASSLGQGIGYTF
- | TRBJ2-1 | TRBV11-3 | TRBD2 | TGTGCCAGCAGCTTAGATCAGGGCGGGGGGCGACGAAATGAGCAGTTCTTC | CASSLDQGGGRRNEQFF
- | TRBJ2-2 | TRBV9 | - | TGTGCCAGCAGCGTAGGCGGGGCCAACACCGGGGAGCTGTTTTTT | CASSVGGANTGELFF
- | TRBJ1-6 | TRBV7-2 | - | TGTGCCAGCAGCTTAAGGCGATCACCCCTCCACTTT | CASSLRRSPLHF
- | TRBJ2-3 | TRBV7-8 | TRBD1 | TGTGCCAGCAGCCACCCGGGACAGGGGCCAGATACGCAGTATTTT | CASSHPGQGPDTQYF
- | TRBJ2-2 | TRBV10-3 | - | TGTGCCATCAGTGAGTCGAACTCCGGGGGCACCGGGGAGCTGTTTTTT | CAISESNSGGTGELFF
- | TRBJ1-3 | TRBV10-2 | - | TGCGCCAGCAGGACCGGGGGGGAGGCTGGAAACACCATATATTTT | CASRTGGEAGNTIYF
- | TRBJ2-2 | TRBV4-1 | - | TGCGCCAGCAGCCAAGAGTATAGGACACTTCGGACCGGGGAGCTGTTTTTT | CASSQEYRTLRTGELFF
- | TRBJ1-5 | TRBV4-2 | - | TGTGCCAGCAGCCAAGATGACTTTAGCAATCAGCCCCAGCATTTT | CASSQDDFSNQPQHF
- | TRBJ2-5 | TRBV19 | TRBD1 | TGTGCCAGTAGTATGTGGACAGGAGAAGAGACCCAGTACTTC | CASSMWTGEETQYF
once | TRBJ2-1 | TRBV11-3 | - | TGTGCCAGCAGCTTAGAGTCCACGGGTGAGCAGTTCTTC | CASSLESTGEQFF
- | TRBJ1-2 | TRBV2 | TRBD1 | TGTGCCAGCAGGGGCGGGACAGCAAACCCTACCCCCTATGGCTACACCTTC | CASRGGTANPTPYGYTF
- | TRBJ1-4 | TRBV5-6 | - | TGTGCCAGCAGCTTGCGCGGGGTTGTAGGCGAAAAACTGTTTTTT | CASSLRGVVGEKLFF
- | TRBJ2-3 | TRBV6-1 | - | TGTGCCAGCAGTCGGCGGGACGCAGATACGCAGTATTTT | CASSRRDADTQYF
once | TRBJ1-5 | TRBV4-1 | TRBD1 | TGCGCCAGCAGCCAAGGACAGGGTGGCAATCAGCCCCAGCATTTT | CASSQGQGGNQPQHF
- | TRBJ1-1 | TRBV7-8 | TRBD1 | TGTGCCAGCAGCTTAATCGGGGACAGGGTGGGCACTGAAGCTTTCTTT | CASSLIGDRVGTEAFF
- | TRBJ2-1 | TRBV5-1 | - | TGCGCCAGCACCCCAGGGTCCCTCAATGAGCAGTTCTTC | CASTPGSLNEQFF
- | TRBJ2-2 | TRBV11-2 | - | TGTGCCAGCAGCTTAGGGACCCAACCCGACACCGGGGAGCTGTTTTTT | CASSLGTQPDTGELFF
- | TRBJ2-2 | TRBV5-1 | - | TGCGCCAGCAGGGCGGGGCCGAACACCGGGGAGCTGTTTTTT | CASRAGPNTGELFF
- | TRBJ1-1 | TRBV11-2 | TRBD1 | TGTGCCAGCAGCCACGACAGGGCTACTGAAGCTTTCTTT | CASSHDRATEAFF
- | TRBJ2-3 | TRBV19 | - | TGTGCCAGTAGTATGTCAGGGGCCGGGGATACGCAGTATTTT | CASSMSGAGDTQYF
- | TRBJ2-1 | TRBV11-3 | TRBD1 | TGTGCCAGCAGCCCCAACAGGGGCCAGTTGGATGAGCAGTTCTTC | CASSPNRGQLDEQFF
- | TRBJ2-5 | TRBV6-1 | - | TGTGCCAGCATGTTTCTTTGGGACAATCAAGAGACCCAGTACTTC | CASMFLWDNQETQYF
- | TRBJ1-6 | TRBV6-1 | - | TGTGCCAGCAGTGAGACAGTTACTAATTCACCCCTCCACTTT | CASSETVTNSPLHF
- | TRBJ1-1 | TRBV19 | - | TGTGCCAGTAGTATAGATGGCCCTCCAGGGGTCTTTAACACTGAAGCTTTCTTT | CASSIDGPPGVFNTEAFF